This T cell receptor (beta chain) stems from a study of T cell responses to AZD1222 COVID-19 vaccine. Across the study: Pooling of second doses given at about 4 or about 12 weeks was done. General study points: Reportedly, close to half of spike-specific TCRs are directed against unmutated variant regions. Only a handful of people who got AZD1222 tested seropositive at baseline. Most donors were white British and more were female, and clonal diversity was possibly underestimated.

CDR3 size: 14 residues. Germline V gene sequence: CDR1 MNHEY, CDR2 SMNVEV (reference sequence). V lost 5 bases and J 12 bases, leaving 20 bases between the germline ends. Notes on this clone: Antigen unknown.

The repertoire was sequenced with immunoSEQ multiplex PCR; TCRdb's copy has only in-frame clones and lacks some. Here the sample spans tens of thousands of clones, roughly 87% being singletons. The chain has TRBV27 and TRBJ1-5; D might be TRBD1 (6 bases). Material: peripheral blood, obtained on day 0 of AZD1222 vaccination. The source is an adult in good health. The CDR3 here is CASSPEFLWGHQHF. In DNA, the CDR3 is TGTGCCAGCAGTCCCGAATTTTTATGGGGACACCAGCATTTT.